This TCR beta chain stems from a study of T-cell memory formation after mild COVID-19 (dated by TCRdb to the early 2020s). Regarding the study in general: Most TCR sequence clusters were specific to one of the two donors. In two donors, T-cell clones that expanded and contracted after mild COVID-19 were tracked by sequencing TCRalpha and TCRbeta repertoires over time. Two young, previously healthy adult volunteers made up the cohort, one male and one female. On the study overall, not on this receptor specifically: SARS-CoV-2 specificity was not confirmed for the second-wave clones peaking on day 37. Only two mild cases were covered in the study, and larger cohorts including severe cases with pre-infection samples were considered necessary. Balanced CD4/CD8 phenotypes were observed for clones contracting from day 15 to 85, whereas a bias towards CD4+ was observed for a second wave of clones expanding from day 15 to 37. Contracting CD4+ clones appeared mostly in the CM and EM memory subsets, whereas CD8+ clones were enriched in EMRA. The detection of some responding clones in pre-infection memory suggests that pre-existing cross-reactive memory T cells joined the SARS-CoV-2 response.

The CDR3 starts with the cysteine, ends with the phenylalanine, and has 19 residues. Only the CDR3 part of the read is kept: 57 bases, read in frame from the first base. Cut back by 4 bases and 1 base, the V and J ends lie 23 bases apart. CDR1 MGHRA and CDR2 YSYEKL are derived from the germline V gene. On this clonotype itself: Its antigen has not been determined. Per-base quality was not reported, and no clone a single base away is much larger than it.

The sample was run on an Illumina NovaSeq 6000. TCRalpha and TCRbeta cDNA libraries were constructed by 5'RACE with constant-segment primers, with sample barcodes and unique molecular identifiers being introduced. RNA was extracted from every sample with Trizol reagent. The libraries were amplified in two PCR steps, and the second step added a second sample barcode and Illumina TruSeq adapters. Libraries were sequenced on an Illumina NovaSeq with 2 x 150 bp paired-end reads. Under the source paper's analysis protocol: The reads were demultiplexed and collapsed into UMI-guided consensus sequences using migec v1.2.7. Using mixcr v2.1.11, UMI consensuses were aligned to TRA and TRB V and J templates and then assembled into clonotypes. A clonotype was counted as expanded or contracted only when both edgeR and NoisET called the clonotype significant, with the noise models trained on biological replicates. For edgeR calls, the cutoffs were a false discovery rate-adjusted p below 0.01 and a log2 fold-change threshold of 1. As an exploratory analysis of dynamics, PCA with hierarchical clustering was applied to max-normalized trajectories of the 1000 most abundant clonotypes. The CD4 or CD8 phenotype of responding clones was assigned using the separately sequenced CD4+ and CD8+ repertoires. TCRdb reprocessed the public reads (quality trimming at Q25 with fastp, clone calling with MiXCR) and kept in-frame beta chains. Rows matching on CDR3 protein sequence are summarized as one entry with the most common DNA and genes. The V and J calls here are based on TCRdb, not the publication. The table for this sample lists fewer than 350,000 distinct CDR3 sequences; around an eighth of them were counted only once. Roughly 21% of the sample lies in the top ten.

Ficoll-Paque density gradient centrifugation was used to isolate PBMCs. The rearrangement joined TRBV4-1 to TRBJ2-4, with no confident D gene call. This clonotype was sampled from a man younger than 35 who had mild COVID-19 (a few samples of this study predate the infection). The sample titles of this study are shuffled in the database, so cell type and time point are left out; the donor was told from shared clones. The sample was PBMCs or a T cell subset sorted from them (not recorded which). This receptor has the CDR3 CASSPTPSRPSVAKNIQYF. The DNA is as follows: TGCGCCAGCAGCCCAACACCAAGTCGCCCAAGCGTCGCCAAAAACATTCAGTACTTC.